Listed here are 6 T cell receptor beta chains from one sample, sequenced in a study of CXCR3-negative and CXCR3-positive naive CD8 T cells. Their antigen targets remain unknown. In preparing the TRB cDNA libraries, 5' RACE with UMI labels was used. After re-calling the 5' RACE reads, TCRdb lists one entry per CDR3 protein, DNA absent. The sample totals around 88,000 distinct CDR3 sequences. Points from the study as a whole: TRB CDR3 hydrophobicity was greater in CXCR3-positive naive cells than in CXCR3-negative naive cells.

Sequenced input: naive CXCR3+ CD8+ T cells from blood. Subset reported: CD45RO-CCR7+CD27+CD95- naive CD8+ T cells expressing CXCR3 (TNR3+). These receptors were taken from a human donor in good health. Some clones in this sample may be carry-over from other donors' samples.

The rearrangement joins TRBV19 to TRBJ2-1; the TCRdb D gene call, TRBD1, has no DNA to confirm it. Germline V CDR1 and CDR2: LNHDA, SQIVND (reference sequence). CDR3 length equals 15 residues. Here the CDR3 reads CASSITAGGGNEQFF.

The rearrangement uses TRBV14 and TRBJ2-5; TCRdb returns TRBD1, unconfirmable since there is no DNA. Germline V gene lookup returns CDR1 SGHDN and CDR2 FVKESK. CDR3 length: 15 residues. CDR3 amino acids: CASSQDNGGWETQYF. Looking up the rest from reference TRBV14 and TRBJ2-5 gives the full variable domain: EAGVTQFPSHSVIEKGQTVTLRCDPISGHDNLYWYRRVMGKEIKFLLHFVKESKQDESGMPNNRFLAERTGGTYSTLKVQPAELEDSGVYFCASSQDNGGWETQYFGPGTRLLVL.

The V and J genes are TRBV14 and TRBJ2-1. CDR3 size: 14 residues. Looked up from germline, CDR1 is SGHDN and CDR2 is FVKESK. This chain's CDR3 is CASSPSVHNNEQFF.

J is TRBJ2-7 and V is TRBV20-1; lacking DNA, the TRBD1 call made by TCRdb goes unchecked. The CDR3 totals 13 residues. In germline, CDR1 is DFQATT, CDR2 SNEGSKA (reference sequence). The CDR3 spells CSANQGLVHEQYF.

The chain uses TRBV20-1 and TRBJ2-7; the TCRdb call, TRBD1, lacks DNA for checking. Germline V CDR1 and CDR2: DFQATT, SNEGSKA (reference sequence). CDR3 length: 14 residues. CDR3 amino acids: CSAKGQTGDYEQYF.

The chain has TRBV20-1 and TRBJ2-7; the TCRdb call, TRBD1, lacks DNA for checking. This CDR3 comprises 13 residues. Germline CDR1 and CDR2: DFQATT and SNEGSKA (reference sequence). This chain's CDR3 is CSEKGDNSYEQYF.